Below are 14 T cell receptor beta chains sequenced from a single sample in a study of T cell responses to AZD1222 COVID-19 vaccine. Clones were read by immunoSEQ multiplex PCR, and TCRdb kept only the in-frame ones, dropping some. The table records 110,000 to 150,000 clones, roughly 90% of them present only once. Sample: peripheral blood, taken 28 days after the second AZD1222 dose. These receptors were obtained from an adult who received the AZD1222 COVID-19 vaccine.

This clone was detected only once. The chain has TRBV5-4 and TRBJ1-1; D call uncertain. This CDR3 contains 13 residues. The V end was cut by 1 base, the J end by 3 bases, with 7 bases between. The V gene's germline CDR1 is SGHNT and CDR2 YYREEE (reference sequence). The CDR3 reads CASSLTRDTEAFF. The DNA for the CDR3 is TGTGCCAGCAGCTTGACGAGGGACACTGAAGCTTTCTTT.

The V call is TRBV10-3, the J call TRBJ2-1, with 8 positions matching TRBD2. V trimming: 4 bases; J trimming: 0 bases; junction bases outside the gene matches: 8. CDR1 is ENHRY and CDR2 is SYGVKD in the germline V gene. The CDR3 spans 17 residues. The CDR3 here is CAISGLAGGSSYNEQFF. CDR3 sequence (DNA): TGTGCCATCAGTGGTCTAGCGGGTGGGAGCTCCTACAATGAGCAGTTCTTC.

V usage is TRBV28 and J usage is TRBJ2-7, with D perhaps given as TRBD1 or TRBD2 (5 bases each). V lost 1 base and J lost 7, with 11 bases in between. Per germline, CDR1 MDHEN and CDR2 SYDVKM. The CDR3 runs 13 residues. The CDR3 loop is CASSLFGAAEQYF. CDR3 coding DNA: TGTGCCAGCAGTTTATTCGGGGCCGCAGAGCAGTACTTC. The full variable domain, in which reference TRBV28 and TRBJ2-7 provide the parts outside the CDR3, is DVKVTQSSRYLVKRTGEKVFLECVQDMDHENMFWYRQDPGLGLRLIYFSYDVKMKEKGDIPEGYSVSREKKERFSLILESASTNQTSMYLCASSLFGAAEQYFGPGTRLTVT.

The V gene is TRBV18, the J gene TRBJ2-7, with 8 nucleotides matching TRBD1. The CDR3 totals 13 residues. After removal of 4 bases from V and 12 bases from J, the junction contained 11 bases not matched to a gene. Germline V CDR1 and CDR2: KGHSH, LQKENI. This chain's CDR3 is CASSQGQDYEGYF. CDR3 nucleotide sequence: TGTGCCAGCTCACAGGGACAGGACTACGAGGGGTACTTC.

The chain links TRBV28 to TRBJ2-7; 7 bases align to TRBD1. The CDR3 is 11 amino acids. V dropped 6 bases and J dropped 5; count of bases not matched to a gene: 1. Germline V gives CDR1 MDHEN, CDR2 SYDVKM. CDR3 region: CASSTGDEQYF. For the CDR3, the DNA is TGTGCCAGCAGCACAGGGGACGAGCAGTACTTC.

This chain connects TRBV5-1 to TRBJ1-2, with D perhaps TRBD1 (6 bases). Between the trimmed V and J ends, which lost 5 bases and 11 bases, there was a span of 13 bases. The germline V gene encodes CDR1 SGHRS and CDR2 YFSETQ. The CDR3 has 11 residues. The CDR3 protein is CASRATGNYTF. The CDR3 bases are TGCGCCAGCAGAGCTACAGGGAATTACACCTTC.

The chain couples TRBV19 to TRBJ1-1; D unclear. The CDR3 consists of 12 residues. CDR1 is LNHDA and CDR2 is SQIVND in the germline V gene (reference sequence). V gave up 6 bases and J gave up 3 bases, with 8 bases separating them. CDR3 residues: CASSPSYTEAFF. CDR3 nucleotide sequence: TGTGCCAGTAGCCCCAGCTACACTGAAGCTTTCTTT.

V usage is TRBV27 and J usage is TRBJ1-4; the match to TRBD1 covers 8 bases. In germline, CDR1 is MNHEY, CDR2 SMNVEV (reference sequence). The CDR3 is made up of 14 amino acids. Unmatched junction bases numbered 4, after V lost 5 bases and J lost 5 bases. The CDR3, as DNA: TGTGCCAGCAGTCGGGACAGGACGAATGAAAAACTGTTTTTT. Its protein product is CASSRDRTNEKLFF.

The chain links TRBV6-5 to TRBJ1-6; D remains unclear. The CDR3 loop spans 15 amino acids. The V gene lost 2 bases and the J gene lost 0 bases, with 5 bases spanning the gap. From germline, CDR1 is MNHEY and CDR2 SVGAGI. CDR3 sequence (DNA): TGTGCCAGCAGTTACGGGAGCTCCTATAATTCACCCCTCCACTTT. Residues: CASSYGSSYNSPLHF.

Comment on this clone: At one boundary the junction diverges from the germline segment, which might be a read error. This chain connects TRBV15 to TRBJ1-1; D unresolved. Per the germline V gene, CDR1 is LNHNV and CDR2 is YYDKDF (reference sequence). This CDR3 has 12 residues. CDR3 coding DNA: TGTGCCACCAGCAGAGATCGCCCAGGTTCTGTCTTT. It encodes CATSRDRPGSVF.

The V call is TRBV5-1, the J call TRBJ1-6; 8 bases map to TRBD1. Germline CDR1 SGHRS, CDR2 YFSETQ. V lost 4 bases and J lost 12; bases outside the gene matches: 12. This CDR3 comprises 15 residues. The DNA for the CDR3 is TGCGCCAGCAGCCTTGGACAGGGAAGTCTTCTACCCCTCCACTTT. This sequence encodes CASSLGQGSLLPLHF.

This chain joins TRBV28 and TRBJ1-5; perhaps TRBD1 as D (5 bases). CDR1 MDHEN and CDR2 SYDVKM come from the germline V gene. The germline V and J ends were trimmed by 7 bases and 7 bases, with 14 bases remaining between them. The CDR3 is 13 residues long. Written as DNA, the CDR3 is TGTGCCAGCATCACCCTTCCAGGGCAGCCCCAGCATTTT. As protein: CASITLPGQPQHF.

On this clone itself: One junction end does not reproduce the germline sequence, and a read error may be involved. The J gene is TRBJ2-7, the V gene TRBV15; no clear D. The CDR3 runs to 14 residues. CDR1 and CDR2 (germline): LNHNV, YYDKDF (reference sequence). The CDR3: CATSRDPRSSEQYF. The DNA for the CDR3 is TGTGCCACCAGCAGAGATCCGAGGTCCTCCGAGCAGTACTTC. The whole variable domain, filled in from reference TRBV15 and TRBJ2-7, reads DAMVIQNPRYQVTQFGKPVTLSCSQTLNHNVMYWYQQKSSQAPKLLFHYYDKDFNNEADTPDNFQSRRPNTSFCFLDIRSPGLGDTAMYLCATSRDPRSSEQYFGPGTRLTVT.

The rearrangement links TRBV27 to TRBJ1-4, with 7 bases identical to TRBD1. The J segment lost 4 bases and the V segment lost 8 bases, leaving 13 bases of the junction unmatched. The CDR3 spans 16 residues. CDR1 and CDR2 (germline): MNHEY, SMNVEV (reference sequence). The CDR3 here is CASGMGRQGINEKLFF. CDR3 bases: TGTGCCAGCGGAATGGGGCGACAGGGAATTAATGAAAAACTGTTTTTT.